This T cell receptor beta chain was captured by sequencing in a study of cytomegalovirus exposure and HLA in healthy donors. The germline V gene has CDR1 SQVTM and CDR2 ANQGSEA. This CDR3 is 11 amino acids long. The J segment lost 6 bases and the V segment lost 1 base, leaving 0 bases of the junction unmatched. 60 Vbeta and 13 Jbeta primers were used in PCR. TCRdb's table, derived via immunoSEQ multiplex PCR, lists solely in-frame clones and lacks some. The table shows 150,000 to 180,000 clones, with 70% to 80% occurring only once. Points on this clone: Its antigen remains unidentified.

The study, taken as a whole, reports: For presence/absence analyses, sequencing depth was assumed to be roughly uniform across donors. Most TCR sequences were uncommon, yet certain public TCRs appeared in many donors.

Sequences were obtained from PBMCs. The V call is TRBV29-1, the J call TRBJ2-7, with 7 bases aligning to TRBD1. The source of this sequence is a man younger than 45 in good health and CMV-seropositive. CDR3 region: CSVEGDSEQYF. The CDR3, as DNA: TGCAGCGTTGAAGGGGACAGCGAGCAGTACTTC.